The rows below give T cell receptor beta chains drawn from one sample of a study of T cell changes during pregnancy in multiple sclerosis. Sequenced by immunoSEQ multiplex PCR; TCRdb stores in-frame clones only, minus some. The sample has approximately 60,000 clones, roughly 95% seen once; the top ten hold roughly 0.35%. The starting material was CD4+ T cells from peripheral blood mononuclear cells, obtained before pregnancy. These receptors were collected from a female donor with multiple sclerosis, enrolled in a pregnancy study. Both conserved end residues are part of each CDR3. D genes are given only for firm matches. Only some rows state a clone size, as once, few, many or a class for expanded clones.

clone_size,j_call,v_call,d_call,cdr3_nt,cdr3_aa
once,TRBJ1-2,TRBV7-9,NA,TGTGCCAGCAGCGCCTGGGACAATGGCTACACCTTC,CASSAWDNGYTF
NA,TRBJ2-3,TRBV9,TRBD2,TGTGCCAGCAGCGTATCACTAGCGGCACCAGATACGCAGTATTTT,CASSVSLAAPDTQYF
NA,TRBJ1-4,TRBV4-1,TRBD1,TGCGCCAGCAGCCTGACAGGGATTAATGAAAAACTGTTTTTT,CASSLTGINEKLFF
NA,TRBJ2-1,TRBV27,TRBD2,TGTGCCGGCAGCCGCCCGGGACTAGGTCGCTACAATGAGCAGTTCTTC,CAGSRPGLGRYNEQFF
NA,TRBJ2-3,TRBV7-2,TRBD2,TGTGCCAGCAGCACAACACTAGCGGGAGGGATTAGCACAGATACGCAGTATTTT,CASSTTLAGGISTDTQYF
NA,TRBJ1-3,TRBV9,TRBD1,TGTGCCAGCAGCGTAAATCAGGGGGCCTCTTATGGAAACACCATATATTTT,CASSVNQGASYGNTIYF
NA,TRBJ2-1,TRBV28,TRBD2,TGTGCCAGCAGTTTATTCTCAACTAGCGGGAACTTTTGGCCCTACAATGAGCAGTTCTTC,CASSLFSTSGNFWPYNEQFF
NA,TRBJ2-2,TRBV19,NA,TGTGCCAGTAGTATCACAGCGAACACCGGGGAGCTGTTTTTT,CASSITANTGELFF
NA,TRBJ2-3,TRBV27,TRBD2,TGTGCCAGCGGATATAGCGGGAGAGTCGATACGCAGTATTTT,CASGYSGRVDTQYF
NA,TRBJ1-5,TRBV19,TRBD1,TGTGCCAGTAGTTCGTCCGACAGGGACCTCAATCAGCCCCAGCATTTT,CASSSSDRDLNQPQHF
NA,TRBJ2-3,TRBV2,TRBD2,TGTGCCAGCCTCGGGGAAACTAGCGCTAGAAAAAGTAGGGGCACAGATACGCAGTATTTT,CASLGETSARKSRGTDTQYF
NA,TRBJ2-1,TRBV29-1,TRBD1,TGCAGCGCCGGGACAGGGAGTGTCGATGAGCAGTTCTTC,CSAGTGSVDEQFF
NA,TRBJ1-3,TRBV19,TRBD1,TGTGCCAGTAGCCGGGACAGGGGGACGGACACCATATATTTT,CASSRDRGTDTIYF
NA,TRBJ1-1,TRBV7-9,NA,TGTGCCAGCAGCTTAGCGGAATACGGGTTCATGAACACTGAAGCTTTCTTT,CASSLAEYGFMNTEAFF
NA,TRBJ2-2,TRBV28,TRBD2,TGTGCCAGCAGTCTAAGCGGGATCTCCTACACCGGGGAGCTGTTTTTT,CASSLSGISYTGELFF
NA,TRBJ2-7,TRBV27,TRBD1,TGTGCCAGCAGTTTATCCGGGACAGGGATCTACGAGCAGTACTTC,CASSLSGTGIYEQYF
once,TRBJ2-4,TRBV7-6,NA,TGTGCCAGCAGCTTACGGCCGGGGGATCTCGCCAAAAACATTCAGTACTTC,CASSLRPGDLAKNIQYF
once,TRBJ2-1,TRBV7-2,NA,TGTGCCAGCGGGGAGAACCACTACAATGAGCAGTTCTTC,CASGENHYNEQFF
NA,TRBJ1-5,TRBV7-2,NA,TGTGCCAGCAGCGCCGGGAATGGCAATCAGCCCCAGCATTTT,CASSAGNGNQPQHF
NA,TRBJ2-6,TRBV18,TRBD1,TGTGCCAGCTCACTCTGGGGACAGGGGTCGTCTGGGGCCAACGTCCTGACTTTC,CASSLWGQGSSGANVLTF
NA,TRBJ2-7,TRBV9,NA,TGTGCCAGCAGCGTAGAATTTGGGGCCAGCTACGAGCAGTACTTC,CASSVEFGASYEQYF
once,TRBJ1-1,TRBV7-9,NA,TGTGCCAGCACCAAACGACCAGGTAAGTCCATGAACACTGAAGCTTTCTTT,CASTKRPGKSMNTEAFF
NA,TRBJ2-7,TRBV19,NA,TGTGCCAGTGCAGGGTCCTACGAGCAGTACTTC,CASAGSYEQYF
once,TRBJ2-5,TRBV7-9,TRBD1,TGTGCCAGCAGCCCAAATAGAGGACAGGGTATCCCAGAGACCCAGTACTTC,CASSPNRGQGIPETQYF
NA,TRBJ1-1,TRBV5-1,TRBD1,TGCGCCAGCAGCCCGGGACAGCGCATGAACACTGAAGCTTTCTTT,CASSPGQRMNTEAFF
NA,TRBJ1-1,TRBV5-1,TRBD1,TGCGCCAGCAGCTTGGCCGGGACAGGGGGGGGAACTGAAGCTTTCTTT,CASSLAGTGGGTEAFF
NA,TRBJ2-5,TRBV7-3,NA,TGTGCCAGCAGCTTAACTGGGGTCGGAGGGAGGGAGACCCAGTACTTC,CASSLTGVGGRETQYF
NA,TRBJ2-4,TRBV30,TRBD2,TGTGCCTGGAGTCAGAGACTAGCGGGGAGACTAGCCAAAAACATTCAGTACTTC,CAWSQRLAGRLAKNIQYF
NA,TRBJ2-3,TRBV13,NA,TGTGCCAGCAGCTTAGGGAGAGGCCCCACAGATACGCAGTATTTT,CASSLGRGPTDTQYF
NA,TRBJ2-7,TRBV5-5,TRBD2,TGTGCCAGCAGCTTAGCGGCTAGCGGGCCCTACGAGCAGTACTTC,CASSLAASGPYEQYF
NA,TRBJ2-3,TRBV15,NA,TGTGCCACCAGCAGGGACTATCGCCAAACCACAGATACGCAGTATTTT,CATSRDYRQTTDTQYF
NA,TRBJ2-7,TRBV28,NA,TGTGCCAGCCTTCTCAAGGCCTGGCGGAACCATTACGAGCAGTACTTC,CASLLKAWRNHYEQYF
once,TRBJ1-1,TRBV2,NA,TGTGCCAGCAGTGAATCCACACCTAACACTGAAGCTTTCTTT,CASSESTPNTEAFF
NA,TRBJ1-5,TRBV7-3,TRBD1,TGTGCCAGCAGCGTGGACAGGGCTCAGCCCCAGCATTTT,CASSVDRAQPQHF
NA,TRBJ1-2,TRBV27,NA,TGTGCCAGCAGCCCACGCGCAGGGGCGTATGGCTACACCTTC,CASSPRAGAYGYTF
NA,TRBJ2-7,TRBV4-1,NA,TGCGCCAGCAGCCAAGCGAGCGGCCAAAACTACGAGCAGTACTTC,CASSQASGQNYEQYF
NA,TRBJ2-7,TRBV10-3,NA,TGTGCCATCAGTGTCGGGGGTAGCATCTACGAGCAGTACTTC,CAISVGGSIYEQYF
NA,TRBJ2-3,TRBV2,NA,TGTGCCAGCAGGATGACACGCACAGATACGCAGTATTTT,CASRMTRTDTQYF
NA,TRBJ2-7,TRBV10-3,TRBD1,TGTGCCATCAGTGAGGACAGGGCAGGCTACGAGCAGTACTTC,CAISEDRAGYEQYF
NA,TRBJ1-4,TRBV9,TRBD1,TGTGCCAGCAGCGGACAGGGCACAACTAATGAAAAACTGTTTTTT,CASSGQGTTNEKLFF
NA,TRBJ2-4,TRBV5-1,TRBD2,TGCGCCAGCAGCTTGGGCCAGGGTTTCACTAGCGGGAGTCCGAACAAAAACATTCAGTACTTC,CASSLGQGFTSGSPNKNIQYF
once,TRBJ2-7,TRBV9,NA,TGTGCCAGCAGCGCAGACCCTAGCCTTCCCTACGAGCAGTACTTC,CASSADPSLPYEQYF
NA,TRBJ2-1,TRBV6-1,NA,TGTGCCAGCAGTCCCGGGACTTCCTACAATGAGCAGTTCTTC,CASSPGTSYNEQFF
few,TRBJ1-5,TRBV21-1,NA,TGTGCCAGCAGCCCCCTCCCGCGACATTATAGCAATCAGCCCCAGCATTTT,CASSPLPRHYSNQPQHF
NA,TRBJ1-4,TRBV19,NA,TGTGCCAGTAGTATGGGAGGTCGGAATGAAAAACTGTTTTTT,CASSMGGRNEKLFF